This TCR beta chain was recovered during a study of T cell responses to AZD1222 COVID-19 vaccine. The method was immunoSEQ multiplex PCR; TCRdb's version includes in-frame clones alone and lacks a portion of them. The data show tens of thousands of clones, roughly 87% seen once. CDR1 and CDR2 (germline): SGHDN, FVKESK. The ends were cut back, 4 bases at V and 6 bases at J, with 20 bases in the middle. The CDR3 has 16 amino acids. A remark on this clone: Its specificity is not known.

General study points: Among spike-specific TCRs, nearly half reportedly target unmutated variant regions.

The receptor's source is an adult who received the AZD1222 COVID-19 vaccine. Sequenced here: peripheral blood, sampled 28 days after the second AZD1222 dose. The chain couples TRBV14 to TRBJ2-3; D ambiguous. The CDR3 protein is CASSPLGLSNGDTQYF. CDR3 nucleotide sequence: TGTGCCAGCAGCCCCCTCGGCCTCAGCAACGGGGATACGCAGTATTTT.